The 19 T cell receptor beta chains below were found in one sample sequenced in a study of blood T cell repertoires in COVID-19. Clones were read by immunoSEQ multiplex PCR, and TCRdb kept only the in-frame ones, dropping some. The sample holds 150,000 or so clones, around 83% seen once. The sample taken for sequencing was peripheral blood. The receptors were sampled from a woman aged 45-65 years with COVID-19, enrolled during active disease.

Here the CDR3 DNA reads TGTGCCAGCAGCTTGGGACAGGGGCCTTACGAGCAGTACTTC. Translated, it gives CASSLGQGPYEQYF. V gene TRBV5-6 combines with J gene TRBJ2-7, with 8 bases fitting TRBD1. The CDR3 is made up of 14 amino acids. Germline V gives CDR1 SGHDT, CDR2 YYEEEE. Trimming took 0 bases from V and 4 from J; bases not matched to a gene: 3.

The rearrangement joins TRBV5-1 to TRBJ2-5, with 15 bases identical to TRBD2. The CDR3 has 15 residues. Germline trimming cut 4 bases from V and 7 bases from J; bases unmatched to any gene: 5. Germline V gene sequence: CDR1 SGHRS, CDR2 YFSETQ. Here the CDR3 reads CASSPGTSGGTTQYF. Here the CDR3 DNA reads TGCGCCAGCAGCCCCGGGACTAGCGGGGGGACGACCCAGTACTTC.

There are a few counts of this clone. V gene TRBV10-3 combines with J gene TRBJ2-7; unclear D gene. V was clipped by 2 bases and J by 6 bases, with 11 bases between them. This CDR3 region has 13 residues. From germline, CDR1 is ENHRY and CDR2 SYGVKD. The CDR3: CAISEGLLFEQYF. The CDR3 DNA reads as TGTGCCATCAGTGAGGGTTTACTCTTCGAGCAGTACTTC.

V is TRBV6-5 and J is TRBJ2-7, with 9 bases fitting TRBD1. The junction had 4 bases not matched to a gene; V was cut back by 0 bases and J by 4 bases. The CDR3 loop spans 15 amino acids. Germline-derived CDR1 and CDR2 are MNHEY and SVGAGI. This chain's CDR3 is CASSYSGQGGYEQYF. The CDR3 DNA reads TGTGCCAGCAGTTACTCGGGACAGGGTGGGTACGAGCAGTACTTC.

This chain links TRBV7-2 with TRBJ2-5, with D perhaps TRBD2 (5 bases). CDR3 length: 15 amino acids. V shed 5 bases and J shed 2 bases, with 15 bases lying between them. Germline V gene sequence: CDR1 SGHTA, CDR2 FQGNSA. CDR3 sequence: CASSARDVIQETQYF. In DNA form, the CDR3 reads TGTGCCAGCAGCGCCCGGGATGTAATTCAAGAGACCCAGTACTTC.

The gene calls are TRBV7-9 and TRBJ1-1; 10 bases are shared with TRBD1. This CDR3 has 17 residues. Trimming removed 6 bases from V and 1 base from J; junction bases left unmatched: 11. The V gene's germline CDR1 is SEHNR and CDR2 FQNEAQ (reference sequence). The CDR3 sequence: CASSRPWGQGKNTEAFF. DNA for the CDR3: TGTGCCAGCAGTCGCCCCTGGGGACAGGGGAAGAACACTGAAGCTTTCTTT.

This clone was observed once. The V and J genes are TRBV20-1 and TRBJ2-7; D call uncertain. The germline V and J ends were trimmed by 1 base and 6 bases, with 7 bases remaining between them. The CDR3 is made up of 11 amino acids. In germline, CDR1 is DFQATT, CDR2 SNEGSKA (reference sequence). The CDR3, as DNA: TGCAGTGCTAGAGCTGGGCCCGAGCAGTACTTC. Translation gives CSARAGPEQYF.

This clone was picked up a small number of times. V is TRBV3-1 (or the pseudogene TRBV3-2) and J is TRBJ2-4; D is undetermined. Germline assignment: CDR1 LGHDT and CDR2 YNNKEL (reference sequence). V gave up 3 bases and J gave up 2 bases, with 11 bases separating them. The CDR3 length is 15 residues. Here the CDR3 DNA reads TGTGCCAGCAGCCACAGGATTAGAACCAAAAACATTCAGTACTTC. It encodes CASSHRIRTKNIQYF.

The chain uses TRBV7-6 and TRBJ2-7; 7 bases match TRBD2. Germline V gene lookup returns CDR1 SGHVS and CDR2 FNYEAQ. Trimming removed 5 bases from V and 2 bases from J; junction bases left unmatched: 3. The CDR3 consists of 13 residues. CDR3 sequence reads: CASSIGTTYEQYF. The CDR3 DNA reads as TGTGCCAGCAGCATCGGGACTACCTACGAGCAGTACTTC.

The rearrangement uses TRBV19 and TRBJ1-1, with D hard to call. CDR1 is LNHDA and CDR2 is SQIVND in the germline V gene (reference sequence). This CDR3 spans 12 amino acids. Between the trimmed V and J ends, which lost 9 bases and 0 bases, there was a span of 8 bases. CDR3 sequence reads: CASSAVNTEAFF. The CDR3 nucleotides are TGTGCCAGCAGTGCAGTGAACACTGAAGCTTTCTTT.

The CDR3 sequence: CAARDRVSYEQYF. The CDR3 DNA follows: TGTGCCGCCCGGGACAGGGTATCCTACGAGCAGTACTTC. V is TRBV2 and J is TRBJ2-7; 9 nucleotides align to TRBD1. Trimming removed 11 bases from V and 1 base from J; junction bases left unmatched: 6. This CDR3 comprises 13 residues. Germline CDR1 and CDR2: SNHLY and FYNNEI.

The gene calls are TRBV28 and TRBJ2-7; 7 nucleotides line up with TRBD1. There are 13 residues in the CDR3. Germline lookup yields CDR1 MDHEN and CDR2 SYDVKM. J was trimmed by 0 bases and V by 7 bases; bases with no gene match: 3. The chain's CDR3 is CASKRDSSYEQYF. DNA of the CDR3: TGTGCCAGCAAACGGGACAGCTCCTACGAGCAGTACTTC.

This sequence joins TRBV2 and TRBJ1-5; 7 bases agree with TRBD1. The CDR3 is 14 residues long. Unmatched junction bases numbered 14, after V lost 11 bases and J lost 7 bases. The germline CDR1 and CDR2 sequences are SNHLY and FYNNEI. The CDR3 nucleotides are TGTGCCGCGAAGAGACAGGGATCGGAACAGCCCCAGCATTTT. Its protein product is CAAKRQGSEQPQHF.

The chain links TRBV6-2 or TRBV6-3 to TRBJ2-1; TRBD2 might be the D (5 bases). V lost 6 bases and J lost 14, with 20 bases in between. The CDR3 has 13 residues. The germline CDR1 and CDR2 sequences are MNHEY and SVGEGT. CDR3 DNA: TGTGCCAGCAGCTTAGGAGTGGGCGGGCATAAGTTCTTC. Translated: CASSLGVGGHKFF.

This sequence joins TRBV29-1 and TRBJ1-2; 9 nucleotides match TRBD1. Germline-derived CDR1 and CDR2 are SQVTM and ANQGSEA. V lost 0 bases, J lost 10 bases, and 6 bases stayed unmatched. The CDR3 consists of 13 residues. The CDR3 nucleotides read TGCAGCGTTGAAGAGGTGACAGGGGGTGTCTACACCTTC. Amino acid sequence: CSVEEVTGGVYTF.

The genes are TRBV5-4 and TRBJ1-2; D might be TRBD1 (5 bases). Germline loops: CDR1 SGHNT, CDR2 YYREEE (reference sequence). The CDR3 spans 14 residues. V dropped 4 bases and J dropped 7 bases, with 17 bases sitting between them. CDR3 sequence (DNA): TGTGCCAGCAGCCGAGACAACCTCGGGGGTGGCTACACCTTC. Its protein is CASSRDNLGGGYTF.

This chain uses TRBV28 with TRBJ2-2; 7 bases agree with TRBD1. V trimming: 5 bases; J trimming: 0 bases; junction bases outside the gene matches: 9. In germline, CDR1 is MDHEN, CDR2 SYDVKM. The CDR3 has 17 amino acids. The CDR3 bases are TGTGCCAGCAGTCCCCGGGACAGCTTTACGAACACCGGGGAGCTGTTTTTT. Translated, it gives CASSPRDSFTNTGELFF.

The V and J genes are TRBV5-6 and TRBJ1-5; D gene ambiguous. Deletions cut 0 bases from V and 0 bases from J, with 13 bases between. This CDR3 is built from 17 residues. Per the germline V gene, CDR1 is SGHDT and CDR2 is YYEEEE. In DNA form, the CDR3 reads TGTGCCAGCAGCTTGGCAGGCCGGCCCTATAGCAATCAGCCCCAGCATTTT. Translating it yields CASSLAGRPYSNQPQHF.

The chain joins TRBV24-1 to TRBJ2-3, with 10 bases identical to TRBD1. The CDR3 is made up of 17 amino acids. Germline trimming cut 5 bases from V and 1 base from J; bases unmatched to any gene: 8. The germline CDR1 and CDR2 sequences are KGHDR and SFDVKD. The CDR3 loop is CATSAPDRGQGTDTQYF. The CDR3 DNA is TGTGCCACCAGTGCCCCCGACAGGGGGCAGGGCACAGATACGCAGTATTTT.